This T cell receptor (beta chain) was documented in a study of CD8 T cells in ankylosing spondylitis. Making use of molecular barcodes, quantitative 5'-RACE generated TCR beta libraries. TCRdb called the 5' RACE reads again in MiXCR, with one record for every CDR3 protein. The sample has around 340,000 distinct CDR3 sequences, approximately 14% seen once. Study-wide points: Made up of 7 to 9 highly homologous variants, a TCR beta motif appeared characteristic of ankylosing spondylitis blood. Disease-linked clones reportedly showed significant enrichment in matched ankylosing spondylitis synovial fluid. Reports of some motif variants in reactive arthritis synovial fluid and blood predate this one.

As regards this clonotype: Antigen unknown.

The origin of this receptor is a male donor with ankylosing spondylitis or in good health (not recorded which). The sequencing input was blood, either unsorted or a sorted T cell fraction (not recorded which).

CDR3 coding DNA: TGTGCCAGCAGCTTAGCGCGACTAGCTGCGGTCGGAGAGACCCAGTACTTC. Protein sequence: CASSLARLAAVGETQYF. This chain uses TRBV7-2 with TRBJ2-5; 7 bases align to TRBD2. CDR3 length: 17 residues. Germline lookup yields CDR1 SGHTA and CDR2 FQGNSA. Losses at the gene ends were 0 bases for V and 4 bases for J; bases not matched to a gene: 11.